The 14 T cell receptor beta chains given below trace back to one sample, sequenced in a study of T cells in Graves' hyperthyroidism and ophthalmopathy. There were TCR beta CDR3 regions amplified from RNA transcripts. The HTBI set primed first-round TCR CDR3 RT-PCR. TCRdb analysed the multiplex PCR reads with MiXCR anew, one entry per CDR3 protein. The top ten clones hold 16% of a sample with 730,000 or so distinct CDR3 sequences, 18% of them seen once. Sample: blood. Every receptor here comes from a woman between 50 and 59 years old with Graves' hyperthyroidism that later progressed to Graves' ophthalmopathy.

The chain has TRBV5-1 and TRBJ1-1; D call uncertain. There are 16 residues in the CDR3. The germline V gene encodes CDR1 SGHRS and CDR2 YFSETQ. V was shortened by 4 bases and J by 5 bases, with 21 bases between the two germline ends. DNA for the CDR3: TGCGCCAGCAGCCCTGGAGGGCCAGAGTTTTTTACTGAAGCTTTCTTT. Its protein product is CASSPGGPEFFTEAFF.

The chain carries TRBV7-9 and TRBJ2-4; TRBD1 matches at 10 bases. Looked up from germline, CDR1 is SEHNR and CDR2 is FQNEAQ (reference sequence). J lost 8 bases, V lost 5 bases, and 9 bases had no gene match. This CDR3 is 15 amino acids long. The CDR3 DNA is TGTGCCAGCAGCGCGTCCGGGACAGGGGAAGACATTCAGTACTTC. This codes for CASSASGTGEDIQYF.

A word on this clonotype: It may be a read error: a sequence one base away is much more abundant. This chain links TRBV3-1 with TRBJ1-2; D not resolved. Trimming removed 8 bases from V and 13 bases from J, with 20 bases in between. Germline CDR1 is LGHDT and CDR2 is YNNKEL (reference sequence). The CDR3 sequence is 12 residues long. The CDR3 region has the DNA TGTGCCAGCGGCCTCGCTCGAGAGGTATGCACCTTC. This translates into CASGLAREVCTF.

This chain uses TRBV4-1 with TRBJ1-4, with a tentative D call TRBD1 (5 bases). The CDR3 loop spans 16 amino acids. Germline lookup yields CDR1 MGHRA and CDR2 YSYEKL. The V and J ends lost 4 bases and 7 bases respectively, with 19 bases between them. The CDR3 DNA reads TGCGCCAGCAGCCCCCTGGATCAATTGGGGGGTGAAAAACTGTTTTTT. Translation gives CASSPLDQLGGEKLFF.

This clonotype was counted at least ten times. The V call is TRBV6-1, the J call TRBJ1-2; TRBD1 aligns across 9 bases. The CDR3 contains 13 residues. Trimming removed 11 bases from V and 2 bases from J; junction bases left unmatched: 6. Per germline, CDR1 MNHNS and CDR2 SASEGT. The CDR3 region is CASSGQGNYGYTF. DNA of the CDR3: TGTGCCTCCTCGGGACAGGGAAACTATGGCTACACCTTC.

This clonotype was detected ten times or more. The chain links TRBV30 to TRBJ1-1; D is uncertain. This CDR3 spans 14 amino acids. Germline CDR1 is GTSNPN and CDR2 is SVGIG (reference sequence). V shed 4 bases and J shed 0 bases, with 12 bases lying between them. In DNA, the CDR3 is TGTGCCTGGAACCTACGGGCTCTGAACACTGAAGCTTTCTTT. Its translation: CAWNLRALNTEAFF.

This clonotype showed up just once. A much larger clonotype is one base distant, so this may be a read error. This chain links TRBV7-9 with TRBJ1-1, with D maybe TRBD1 (6 bases). Germline values: CDR1 SEHNR, CDR2 FQNEAQ (reference sequence). The CDR3 is 13 residues long. V lost 6 bases and J lost 3, with 11 bases in between. The CDR3 region has the DNA TGTGCCAGCAGTTGGACAGATGACACTGAAGCTTTCTTT. Translated: CASSWTDDTEAFF.

This clonotype was detected ten times or more. The chain joins TRBV5-1 to TRBJ2-1; TRBD1 aligns across 8 bases. The germline CDR1 and CDR2 sequences are SGHRS and YFSETQ. CDR3 length equals 15 residues. The V segment lost 3 bases and the J segment 8 bases; nucleotides outside the gene matches: 10. The chain's CDR3 is CASSYKTGVVDEQFF. The CDR3 DNA sequence: TGCGCCAGCAGCTATAAGACAGGGGTCGTGGATGAGCAGTTCTTC.

This clonotype was observed many times. The rearrangement links TRBV5-6 to TRBJ2-7; weak D call: TRBD2 (6 bases). Germline V gene lookup returns CDR1 SGHDT and CDR2 YYEEEE. V shed 5 bases and J shed 1 base, with 13 bases lying between them. The CDR3 runs to 14 residues. In nucleotides, the CDR3 is TGTGCCAGCAGTCCGGGACTGGGGTCCTACGAGCAGTACTTC. Translated, it gives CASSPGLGSYEQYF.

The chain carries TRBV30 and TRBJ2-5; D might be TRBD2 (6 bases). This CDR3 comprises 14 residues. Trimming left V 0 bases short and J 5 bases short, with 13 bases between. Germline CDR1 reads GTSNPN; CDR2 reads SVGIG (reference sequence). DNA of the CDR3: TGTGCCTGGAGTGTATTAGGCGGGGTCGAGACCCAGTACTTC. It translates to CAWSVLGGVETQYF.

The gene calls are TRBV5-1 and TRBJ1-1; 11 bases map to TRBD1. The germline V gene has CDR1 SGHRS and CDR2 YFSETQ. CDR3 length equals 17 residues. With 3 bases clipped from V and 3 bases from J, the junction kept 10 bases outside the gene matches. The CDR3 is CASSSGTGGYMDTEAFF. In DNA form, the CDR3 reads TGCGCCAGCAGCTCCGGGACAGGGGGTTATATGGACACTGAAGCTTTCTTT.

To note about this clonotype: A read error may account for a junction end that differs from germline. The V and J genes are TRBV5-1 and TRBJ2-3; D gene unclear. This CDR3 has 16 residues. CDR1 and CDR2 (germline): SGHRS, YFSETQ. CDR3 protein: CASSPGVSLSTDTQYF. Here the CDR3 DNA reads TGTGCCAGCAGCCCTGGGGTGAGCCTAAGCACAGATACGCAGTATTTT. Variable domain in full (rest from reference TRBV5-1 and TRBJ2-3): KAGVTQTPRYLIKTRGQQVTLSCSPISGHRSVSWYQQTPGQGLQFLFEYFSETQRNKGNFPGRFSGRQFSNSRSEMNVSTLELGDSALYLCASSPGVSLSTDTQYFGPGTRLTVL.

This clonotype was found many times. V gene TRBV7-8 combines with J gene TRBJ2-4; no clear D. Trimming stripped 5 bases from V and 6 bases from J, with 14 bases between. Per germline, CDR1 SGHVS and CDR2 FQNEAQ. The CDR3 consists of 14 residues. Written as DNA, the CDR3 is TGTGCCAGCAGCCCCAATCTAGGGTTAAACATTCAGTACTTC. It translates to CASSPNLGLNIQYF.

This clonotype has a count of ten or more. V gene TRBV15 combines with J gene TRBJ1-1; perhaps TRBD1 as D (6 bases). The length of the CDR3 is 16 residues. The germline gives CDR1 LNHNV, CDR2 YYDKDF (reference sequence). Trimming removed 6 bases at V and 1 base at J, with 18 bases between. CDR3 residues: CATRPRGASSNTEAFF. In DNA, the CDR3 is TGTGCCACCAGACCCCGGGGGGCCTCTTCGAACACTGAAGCTTTCTTT. The full variable domain, with the rest looked up from reference TRBV15 and TRBJ1-1, is DAMVIQNPRYQVTQFGKPVTLSCSQTLNHNVMYWYQQKSSQAPKLLFHYYDKDFNNEADTPDNFQSRRPNTSFCFLDIRSPGLGDTAMYLCATRPRGASSNTEAFFGQGTRLTVV.